This TCR beta chain was identified during a study of identical twins. From germline, CDR1 is SNHLY and CDR2 FYNNEI. J was trimmed by 7 bases and V by 8 bases; bases with no gene match: 18. There are 18 residues in the CDR3. Regarding this clonotype: Its antigen is not known.

The study, taken as a whole, reports: Monozygotic twin pairs showed more out-of-frame TCR alpha sharing than models estimated. Excess sharing between twins was weaker in beta out-of-frame sequences.

MiXCR, applied by TCRdb to the 5' RACE reads, yields one record per CDR3 protein. The sample contains around 570,000 distinct CDR3 sequences, over 8.5% of which appear only once. The same specimen was also included in a second study, on yellow fever vaccine responses in identical twins.

The sequencing sample was made of PBMCs. The sequence was obtained from a woman aged 18-30 years in good health. V and J are TRBV2 and TRBJ2-2; TRBD1 aligns across 11 bases. The CDR3 sequence: CASCSVELDRGQGGELFF. The DNA of the CDR3 is TGTGCCAGCTGTTCCGTAGAATTGGACAGGGGGCAGGGCGGGGAGCTGTTTTTT.